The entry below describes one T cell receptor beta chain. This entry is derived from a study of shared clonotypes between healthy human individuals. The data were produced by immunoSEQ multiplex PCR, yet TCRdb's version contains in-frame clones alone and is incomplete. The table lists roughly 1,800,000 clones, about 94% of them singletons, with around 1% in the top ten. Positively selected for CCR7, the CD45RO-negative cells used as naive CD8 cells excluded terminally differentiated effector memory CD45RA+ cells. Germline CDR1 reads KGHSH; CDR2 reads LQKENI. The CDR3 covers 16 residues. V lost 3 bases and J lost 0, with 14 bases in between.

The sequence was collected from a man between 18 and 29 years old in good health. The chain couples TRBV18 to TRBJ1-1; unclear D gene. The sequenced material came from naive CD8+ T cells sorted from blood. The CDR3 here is CASSPNTAGMNTEAFF. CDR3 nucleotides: TGTGCCAGCTCACCTAACACTGCGGGCATGAACACTGAAGCTTTCTTT. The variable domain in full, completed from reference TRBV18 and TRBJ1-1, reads NAGVMQNPRHLVRRRGQEARLRCSPMKGHSHVYWYRQLPEEGLKFMVYLQKENIIDESGMPKERFSAEFPKEGPSILRIQQVVRGDSAAYFCASSPNTAGMNTEAFFGQGTRLTVV.